The 9 T cell receptor beta chains in this list originate from one sample, sequenced in a study of T cells in Graves' hyperthyroidism and ophthalmopathy. Template material for amplifying TCR beta CDR3 regions consisted of RNA transcripts. A first-round RT-PCR of the TCR CDR3 used the HTBI primer set. Each CDR3 protein gets one entry after TCRdb re-called the multiplex PCR reads with MiXCR. The sample has 700,000 or so distinct CDR3 sequences; roughly 17% are singletons. The specimen was blood. The receptors originated from a man in his late teens or twenties with Graves' hyperthyroidism.

At least ten counts were recorded for this clonotype. The CDR3 coding sequence is TGTGCCAGCAGTTTCTCGGGAGCCACCGGGGAGCTGTTTTTT. Encoded protein: CASSFSGATGELFF. This chain connects TRBV12-3 or TRBV12-4 to TRBJ2-2; D may be TRBD2 (6 bases). The CDR3 consists of 14 residues. V was shortened by 3 bases and J by 4 bases, with 9 bases between the two germline ends.

The rearrangement links TRBV5-1 to TRBJ2-1, with 7 bases lining up with TRBD2. The J segment lost 1 base and the V segment lost 4 bases, leaving 11 bases of the junction unmatched. The CDR3 sequence is 17 residues long. CDR1 is SGHRS, CDR2 YFSETQ, per germline. DNA of the CDR3: TGCGCCAGCAGCGGGCTGGCTAGCGGTCCTTCCTACAATGAGCAGTTCTTC. It translates to CASSGLASGPSYNEQFF.

This clonotype was picked up many times. The chain uses TRBV12-3 or TRBV12-4 and TRBJ2-3, with 7 bases identical to TRBD2. This CDR3 is built from 13 residues. The trim removed 10 bases at V and 2 bases at J, leaving 6 bases unmatched. The CDR3 DNA reads TGTGCCACCATAGCGGGCCCCACAGATACGCAGTATTTT. It encodes CATIAGPTDTQYF.

This clonotype was counted at least ten times. In DNA form, the CDR3 reads TGTGCCAGCAGGACAACAGGGTTAAGTACAGATACGCAGTATTTT. Amino acids: CASRTTGLSTDTQYF. This chain links TRBV6-1 with TRBJ2-3, with D possibly TRBD1 on 6 matching bases. The CDR3 runs 15 residues. V was cut by 6 bases and J by 3 bases, with 16 bases left in between. The germline CDR1 and CDR2 sequences are MNHNS and SASEGT.

This clonotype was seen many times. The rearrangement links TRBV6-2 or TRBV6-3 to TRBJ1-1; D uncertain. The CDR3 is 13 residues long. Trimming shortened V by 2 bases and J by 3 bases, and 7 bases separated the two germline ends. Germline CDR1 and CDR2: MNHEY and SVGEGT. The CDR3 here is CASSYRVDTEAFF. The CDR3 DNA is TGTGCCAGCAGTTACAGGGTAGACACTGAAGCTTTCTTT.

This clonotype was seen a handful of times. This chain uses TRBV7-9 with TRBJ2-2, with 11 bases lining up with TRBD2. V gave up 4 bases and J gave up 4 bases; unmatched junction bases: 14. Per the germline V gene, CDR1 is SEHNR and CDR2 is FQNEAQ (reference sequence). This CDR3 is built from 19 residues. The CDR3 DNA is TGTGCCAGCAGCTCCCCCCCCGGGCTAGCGGGAGGCAGCACCGGGGAGCTGTTTTTT. Its protein is CASSSPPGLAGGSTGELFF.

This clonotype appeared a few times. The CDR3 sequence: CASSPRGSGTDTQYF. DNA for the CDR3: TGTGCCAGCAGCCCACGGGGTAGCGGGACAGATACGCAGTATTTT. The rearrangement joins TRBV28 to TRBJ2-3; TRBD2 matches 7 bases. Germline values: CDR1 MDHEN, CDR2 SYDVKM. The V segment lost 6 bases and the J segment 3 bases; nucleotides outside the gene matches: 9. This CDR3 contains 15 residues. The complete variable domain, with remaining parts taken from reference TRBV28 and TRBJ2-3, reads DVKVTQSSRYLVKRTGEKVFLECVQDMDHENMFWYRQDPGLGLRLIYFSYDVKMKEKGDIPEGYSVSREKKERFSLILESASTNQTSMYLCASSPRGSGTDTQYFGPGTRLTVL.

This clonotype came up many times. Here the CDR3 DNA reads TGCAGTGCTAGAGTTTTGGACAGATATGAAGCTTTCTTT. Amino acids: CSARVLDRYEAFF. V usage is TRBV20-1 and J usage is TRBJ1-1; tentative D call: TRBD1 (6 bases). The CDR3 consists of 13 residues. V was shortened by 1 base and J by 7 bases, with 13 bases between the two germline ends. Germline CDR1 reads DFQATT; CDR2 reads SNEGSKA (reference sequence).

This clonotype was recorded many times. The V call is TRBV7-8, the J call TRBJ1-5; D unclear. The V gene lost 0 bases and the J gene lost 5 bases, with 17 bases spanning the gap. CDR1 is SGHVS and CDR2 is FQNEAQ in the germline V gene. This CDR3 comprises 17 residues. The CDR3 region has the DNA TGTGCCAGCAGCTTAGCTGCCCTCGGGAGGAGGGATCAGCCCCAGCATTTT. Residues: CASSLAALGRRDQPQHF.